This TCR beta chain derives from a study of CD4 T cells in relation to SARS-CoV-2 and coronaviruses. Comment on this clone: Antigen specificity is unknown.

TCRdb keeps only in-frame clones here, not all; method: immunoSEQ multiplex PCR. The table records roughly 15,000 clones, 70% to 80% of them present only once. CD4+ T cells from unexposed donors were obtained before the COVID-19 pandemic (2011-2018). The cells were cultured for under 13 days before CD4+ T cells were isolated. In germline, CDR1 is SGHNT, CDR2 YYREEE (reference sequence). This CDR3 contains 14 residues. Trimming removed 6 bases at V and 2 bases at J, with 15 bases between. The receptor was isolated from a human donor in good health. J is TRBJ2-7 and V is TRBV5-4, with D perhaps TRBD1 (5 bases). The sequencing input was CD4+ T cells from PBMCs, cultured in vitro. The CDR3 loop reads CASTRRPGTYEQYF. The CDR3 nucleotides are TGTGCCAGCACCCGAAGGCCAGGGACCTACGAGCAGTACTTC.